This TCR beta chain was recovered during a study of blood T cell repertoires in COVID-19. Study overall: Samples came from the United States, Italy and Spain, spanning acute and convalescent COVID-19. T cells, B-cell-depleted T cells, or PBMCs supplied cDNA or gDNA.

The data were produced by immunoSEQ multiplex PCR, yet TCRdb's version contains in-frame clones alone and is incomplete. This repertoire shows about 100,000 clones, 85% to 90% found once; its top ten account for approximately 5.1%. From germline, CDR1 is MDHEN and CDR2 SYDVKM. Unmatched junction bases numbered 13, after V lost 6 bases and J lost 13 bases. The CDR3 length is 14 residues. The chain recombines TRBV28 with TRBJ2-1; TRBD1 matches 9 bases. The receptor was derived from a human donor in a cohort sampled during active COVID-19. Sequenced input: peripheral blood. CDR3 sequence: CASSNPQGAEVQFF. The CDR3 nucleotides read TGTGCCAGCAGCAACCCACAGGGGGCAGAGGTCCAGTTCTTC.